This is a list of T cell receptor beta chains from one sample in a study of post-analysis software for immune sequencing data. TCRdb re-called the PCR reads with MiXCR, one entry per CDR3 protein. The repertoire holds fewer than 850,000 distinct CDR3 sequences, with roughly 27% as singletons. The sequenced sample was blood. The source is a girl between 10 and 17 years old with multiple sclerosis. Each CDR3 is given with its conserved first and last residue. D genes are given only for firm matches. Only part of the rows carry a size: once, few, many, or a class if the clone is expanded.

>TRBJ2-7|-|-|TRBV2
CASMRDFPTYEQYF
TGTGCCAGCATGCGGGACTTCCCTACCTACGAGCAGTACTTC
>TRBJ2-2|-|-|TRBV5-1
CASSQPNGGELFF
TGCGCCAGCAGCCAACCCAACGGTGGGGAGCTGTTTTTT
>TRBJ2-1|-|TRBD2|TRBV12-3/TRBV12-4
CASSSSGRALYNEQFF
TGTGCCAGCAGTTCTAGCGGGAGGGCCCTCTACAATGAGCAGTTCTTC
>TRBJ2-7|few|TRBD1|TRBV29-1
CSVRQGIVSYEQYF
TGCAGCGTTCGACAGGGTATTGTATCCTACGAGCAGTACTTC
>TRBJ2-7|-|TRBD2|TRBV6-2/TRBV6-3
CASSYSASGRRSYNEQYF
TGTGCCAGCAGTTACTCGGCTAGCGGGAGGCGATCCTACAATGAGCAGTACTTC
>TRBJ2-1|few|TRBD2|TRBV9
CASSAGTSGRRDNEQFF
TGTGCCAGCAGCGCCGGGACTAGCGGAAGACGGGACAATGAGCAGTTCTTC
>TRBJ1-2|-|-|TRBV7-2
CASSFDRRNGYTF
TGTGCCAGCAGCTTCGACAGGAGGAATGGCTACACCTTC
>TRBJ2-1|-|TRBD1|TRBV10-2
CASSEKGATYNEQFF
TGCGCCAGCAGTGAAAAGGGGGCGACCTACAATGAGCAGTTCTTC
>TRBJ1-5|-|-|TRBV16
CASSQWGPQHF
TGTGCCAGCAGCCAATGGGGACCCCAGCATTTT
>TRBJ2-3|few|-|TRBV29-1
CSVKGRDNTDTQYF
TGCAGCGTTAAGGGTAGGGATAACACAGATACGCAGTATTTT
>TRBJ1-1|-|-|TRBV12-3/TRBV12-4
CASSLSRQRNTEAFF
TGTGCCAGCAGTTTAAGCCGGCAGAGGAACACTGAAGCTTTCTTT
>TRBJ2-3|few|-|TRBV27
CASSFQGFGTDTQYF
TGTGCCAGCAGTTTTCAGGGGTTCGGGACAGATACGCAGTATTTT
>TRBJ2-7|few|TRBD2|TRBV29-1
CSVEGLAGIYEQYF
TGCAGCGTTGAAGGGCTAGCGGGAATCTACGAGCAGTACTTC
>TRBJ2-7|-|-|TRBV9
CASSAGFEEEQYF
TGTGCCAGCAGCGCCGGATTCGAGGAGGAGCAGTACTTC
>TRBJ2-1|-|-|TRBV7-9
CASSGPGEGGNYNEQFF
TGTGCCAGCAGCGGGCCGGGGGAAGGGGGAAATTACAATGAGCAGTTCTTC
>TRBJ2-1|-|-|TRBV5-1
CASSLAGVGAYNEQFF
TGCGCCAGCAGCTTGGCAGGGGTAGGGGCCTACAATGAGCAGTTCTTC
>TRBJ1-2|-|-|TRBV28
CASSFGGGSVGYTF
TGTGCCAGCAGTTTTGGGGGGGGTTCAGTTGGCTACACCTTC
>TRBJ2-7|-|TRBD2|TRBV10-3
CAISESRASGTGEQYF
TGTGCCATCAGTGAGTCGAGGGCTAGCGGGACGGGTGAGCAGTACTTC
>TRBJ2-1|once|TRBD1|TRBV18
CASSPFLGQGLNEQFF
TGTGCCAGCTCACCTTTTTTGGGACAGGGATTGAATGAGCAGTTCTTC
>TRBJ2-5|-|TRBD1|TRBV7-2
CASSSRDRVQETQYF
TGTGCCAGCAGCTCACGGGACAGGGTACAAGAGACCCAGTACTTC
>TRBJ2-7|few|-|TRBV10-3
CAISAPGPLYEQYF
TGTGCCATCAGTGCTCCGGGACCGCTTTACGAGCAGTACTTC
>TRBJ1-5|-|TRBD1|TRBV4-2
CASSLRDRGNQPQHF
TGTGCCAGCAGCCTCCGGGACAGGGGCAATCAGCCCCAGCATTTT
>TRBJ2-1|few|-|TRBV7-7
CASSLIEGNEQFF
TGTGCTAGCAGCTTAATCGAGGGAAATGAGCAGTTCTTC
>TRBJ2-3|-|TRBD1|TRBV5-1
CASSGTGAPPGEDTQYF
TGCGCCAGCAGCGGGACAGGGGCCCCCCCCGGGGAAGATACGCAGTATTTT
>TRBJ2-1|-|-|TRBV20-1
CSQGSQSRNEQFF
TGCAGCCAGGGGAGTCAATCTCGCAATGAGCAGTTCTTC
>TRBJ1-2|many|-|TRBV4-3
CASSQDWMSYGYTF
TGCGCCAGCAGCCAAGATTGGATGAGCTATGGCTACACCTTC
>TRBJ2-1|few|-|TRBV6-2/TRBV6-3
CATVYRVSSYNEQFF
TGTGCAACAGTTTACAGGGTGAGCTCCTACAATGAGCAGTTCTTC
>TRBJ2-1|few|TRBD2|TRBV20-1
CSASYPGLLSNEQFF
TGCAGTGCTAGTTACCCGGGACTACTCTCCAATGAGCAGTTCTTC
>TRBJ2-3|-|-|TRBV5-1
CASSVGSRGGTDTQYF
TGCGCCAGCAGCGTCGGCTCCAGGGGAGGGACAGATACGCAGTATTTT
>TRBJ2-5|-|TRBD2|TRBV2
CASEPAGTGGETQYF
TGTGCCAGCGAACCTGCGGGGACGGGAGGAGAGACCCAGTACTTC
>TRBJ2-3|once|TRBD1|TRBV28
CASSPLRTGGSTDTQYF
TGTGCCAGCTCGCCCTTGCGGACAGGGGGAAGCACAGATACGCAGTATTTT
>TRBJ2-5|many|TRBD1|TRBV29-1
CSVEDQEKGQGAFGETQYF
TGCAGCGTTGAAGATCAGGAGAAGGGGCAGGGGGCATTCGGAGAGACCCAGTACTTC
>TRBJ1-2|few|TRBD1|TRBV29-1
CSVESAIWGTGDPNYGYTF
TGCAGCGTTGAATCTGCTATCTGGGGGACAGGGGACCCAAACTATGGCTACACCTTC
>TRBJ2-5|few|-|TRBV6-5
CASSWDWGSAQYF
TGTGCCAGCAGTTGGGACTGGGGGTCGGCCCAGTACTTC
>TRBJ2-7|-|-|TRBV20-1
CSARDRGLSYEQYF
TGCAGTGCTAGAGATCGAGGGCTCTCCTACGAGCAGTACTTC
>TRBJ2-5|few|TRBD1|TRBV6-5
CASSPWDRGLRETQYF
TGTGCCAGCAGTCCGTGGGACAGGGGTCTTCGGGAGACCCAGTACTTC
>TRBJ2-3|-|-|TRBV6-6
CASSNPGIGTDTQYF
TGTGCCAGCAGCAACCCCGGGATAGGGACAGATACGCAGTATTTT
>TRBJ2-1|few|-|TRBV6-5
CASSSYDFTEEFF
TGTGCCAGCAGTTCCTATGACTTCACCGAAGAGTTCTTC
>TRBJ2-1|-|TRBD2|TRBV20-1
CSAPNSGSSYNEQFF
TGCAGTGCTCCAAATAGCGGGAGCTCCTACAATGAGCAGTTCTTC
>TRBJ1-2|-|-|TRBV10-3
CAISESEGYDGYTF
TGTGCCATCAGTGAGAGTGAAGGGTATGACGGCTACACCTTC
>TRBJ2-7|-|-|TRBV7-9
CANSVAYEQYF
TGTGCCAACAGCGTGGCCTACGAGCAGTACTTC